Presented here are 31 T cell receptor beta chains from one specimen sequenced in a study of shared clonotypes between healthy human individuals. Terminally differentiated effector memory CD45RA+ cells were left out of the naive CD8 fraction, which was CD45RO-negative and positively selected for CCR7. Libraries were prepared by immunoSEQ multiplex PCR; TCRdb keeps only in-frame clonotypes and omits some of them. The profile shows millions of clones, under 95% of them singletons. The sample comprised naive CD8+ T cells from PBMCs. The receptors shown here come from a young man in good health. Some clones in this sample may be carry-over from other donors' samples.

This chain links TRBV27 with TRBJ2-7; TRBD2 matches 7 bases. The CDR3 is made up of 16 amino acids. The V segment lost 0 bases and the J segment 3 bases; nucleotides outside the gene matches: 8. The V gene's germline CDR1 is MNHEY and CDR2 SMNVEV (reference sequence). DNA of the CDR3: TGTGCCAGCAGTTTATCGATGGGGGGGACCCGCTACGAGCAGTACTTC. Translated: CASSLSMGGTRYEQYF.

This chain uses TRBV7-2 with TRBJ2-7; D not certain. CDR1 and CDR2 from the germline V gene are SGHTA and FQGNSA. Between the trimmed V and J ends, which lost 3 bases and 7 bases, there was a span of 22 bases. The CDR3 has 16 residues. DNA of the CDR3: TGTGCCAGCAGCTTTCATCGGGCGACCGCCTTGGAGGAGCAGTACTTC. Its translation is CASSFHRATALEEQYF.

V usage is TRBV7-9 and J usage is TRBJ1-1, with D perhaps TRBD1 (6 bases). CDR3 length: 12 residues. Germline loops: CDR1 SEHNR, CDR2 FQNEAQ (reference sequence). CDR3: CGSEGEETEAFF. The DNA for the CDR3 is TGTGGATCAGAGGGGGAAGAAACTGAAGCTTTCTTT.

The chain recombines TRBV27 with TRBJ1-1; TRBD1 is a possible D gene (6 bases). Germline lookup yields CDR1 MNHEY and CDR2 SMNVEV (reference sequence). Trimming left V 6 bases short and J 3 bases short, with 14 bases between. The CDR3 is made up of 14 amino acids. DNA of the CDR3: TGTGCCAGCAGGCCGGACAGAGCCCACACTGAAGCTTTCTTT. This encodes CASRPDRAHTEAFF.

This clone showed up just once. This chain uses TRBV28 with TRBJ1-1; D not certain. CDR1 and CDR2 (germline): MDHEN, SYDVKM. Trimming cost V 4 bases and J 5 bases, with 23 bases left between them. CDR3 length equals 17 residues. The CDR3 region has the DNA TGTGCCAGCAGTTCGAGACCGGGAACAAAAATCCAGACTGAAGCTTTCTTT. Its protein is CASSSRPGTKIQTEAFF.

In its sample, this clone was seen once. The rearrangement uses TRBV28 and TRBJ1-5; D gene ambiguous. Germline V lookup: CDR1 MDHEN, CDR2 SYDVKM. This CDR3 contains 14 residues. The germline V and J ends were trimmed by 4 bases and 1 base, with 8 bases remaining between them. CDR3 bases: TGTGCCAGCAGTTGGGTGGAAAGCAATCAGCCCCAGCATTTT. It encodes CASSWVESNQPQHF.

The chain combines TRBV7-2 with TRBJ2-7, with D unresolved. The CDR3 extends over 13 amino acids. CDR1 SGHTA and CDR2 FQGNSA come from the germline V gene. The V and J ends lost 1 base and 6 bases respectively, with 10 bases between them. Here the CDR3 reads CASSLVSRSEQYF. CDR3 in DNA: TGTGCCAGCAGCTTAGTCTCGCGGAGCGAGCAGTACTTC.

This chain connects TRBV6-1 to TRBJ2-5; D is ambiguous. V lost 3 bases, J lost 2 bases, and 10 bases lay in between. This CDR3 spans 14 amino acids. Germline CDR1 reads MNHNS; CDR2 reads SASEGT. CDR3 coding DNA: TGTGCCAGCAGTGAGGTACCTGAACAAGAGACCCAGTACTTC. It is translated as CASSEVPEQETQYF.

As to this clone: Distinct nucleotide sequences in the sample also encode this CDR3. The chain uses TRBV19 and TRBJ2-3; D ambiguous. Germline CDR1 LNHDA, CDR2 SQIVND (reference sequence). Trimming pared 4 bases from V and 3 bases from J, leaving 5 bases between. The CDR3 spans 12 residues. CDR3 DNA: TGTGCCAGTAGTACCGGGACAGATACGCAGTATTTT. It translates to CASSTGTDTQYF.

The chain uses TRBV18 and TRBJ1-1; maybe TRBD1 (5 bases). This CDR3 is 16 amino acids long. V lost 0 bases and J 1 base, leaving 12 bases between the germline ends. Germline CDR1 and CDR2: KGHSH and LQKENI. The CDR3 DNA is TGTGCCAGCTCACCACCGGCCTATGGGACGAACACTGAAGCTTTCTTT. This gives the protein CASSPPAYGTNTEAFF.

The chain recombines TRBV11-2 with TRBJ1-3; no reliable D call. Per the germline V gene, CDR1 is SGHAT and CDR2 is FQNNGV. The V and J ends lost 2 bases and 7 bases respectively, with 6 bases between them. The CDR3 runs to 12 residues. The DNA of the CDR3 is TGTGCCAGCAGCTTACCGGCGAACACCATATATTTT. Protein sequence: CASSLPANTIYF.

This clone has only one observation. The V call is TRBV15, the J call TRBJ2-1; no reliable D call. Trimming removed 1 base at V and 0 bases at J, with 7 bases between. The germline V gene has CDR1 LNHNV and CDR2 YYDKDF (reference sequence). The length of the CDR3 is 15 residues. The CDR3 protein is CATSRGHNSYNEQFF. DNA of the CDR3: TGTGCCACCAGCAGAGGACATAACTCCTACAATGAGCAGTTCTTC.

The rearrangement uses TRBV6-1 and TRBJ2-1; the D is unclear. With 0 bases removed from V and 4 bases from J, the gap between germline ends came to 7 bases. The CDR3 sequence is 14 residues long. Germline loops: CDR1 MNHNS, CDR2 SASEGT. In DNA form, the CDR3 reads TGTGCCAGCAGTGAAGCAGGTAGTTACAATGAGCAGTTCTTC. It yields the protein CASSEAGSYNEQFF.

This clone was picked up one time. The rearrangement joins TRBV27 to TRBJ2-5; D assignment may be TRBD1 or TRBD2 (6 bases each). CDR1 and CDR2 from the germline V gene are MNHEY and SMNVEV (reference sequence). This CDR3 contains 14 residues. The DNA of the CDR3 is TGTGTCAGTGGGGGCGTTGAGGGAGGTGAGACCCAGTACTTC. Amino acid sequence: CVSGGVEGGETQYF.

The V call is TRBV9, the J call TRBJ2-3; 9 bases align to TRBD2. Losses at the gene ends were 0 bases for V and 0 bases for J; bases not matched to a gene: 8. The CDR3 length is 18 residues. Germline CDR1 and CDR2: SGDLS and YYNGEE. The CDR3 protein is CASSVAPSGISSTDTQYF. The CDR3 nucleotides are TGTGCCAGCAGCGTAGCTCCTAGCGGGATCTCTAGCACAGATACGCAGTATTTT.

The chain is built from TRBV7-2 and TRBJ2-6; D remains unclear. V was pared by 6 bases and J by 1 base, with 4 bases between. The CDR3 has 13 residues. Germline CDR1 reads SGHTA; CDR2 reads FQGNSA. CDR3 DNA: TGTGCCAGCAGGGCTTCTGGGGCCAACGTCCTGACTTTC. Protein: CASRASGANVLTF.

The chain couples TRBV7-2 to TRBJ2-7; 7 bases are shared with TRBD1. This CDR3 contains 13 residues. J gave up 2 bases and V 6 bases, and 4 bases lay outside the gene matches. Germline V lookup: CDR1 SGHTA, CDR2 FQGNSA. The CDR3 DNA sequence: TGTGCCAGCAGACTGACAGGGACCTACGAGCAGTACTTC. It is translated as CASRLTGTYEQYF.

The J gene is TRBJ2-7, the V gene TRBV13; 13 positions agree with TRBD2. Germline CDR1 is PRHDT and CDR2 is FYEKMQ (reference sequence). This CDR3 comprises 15 residues. V was pared by 6 bases and J by 4 bases, with 6 bases of the junction left unmatched. The CDR3 coding sequence is TGTGCCAGCAGAGGTACTAGCGGGAGGGCTTACGAGCAGTACTTC. It specifies CASRGTSGRAYEQYF.

The chain combines TRBV2 with TRBJ2-7; 7 nucleotides match TRBD1. CDR1 and CDR2 from the germline V gene are SNHLY and FYNNEI. J gave up 1 base and V 4 bases, and 7 bases lay outside the gene matches. This CDR3 has 15 amino acids. The CDR3 loop is CASSARTGPSYEQYF. The CDR3 DNA reads as TGTGCCAGCAGTGCCCGGACAGGTCCTTCCTACGAGCAGTACTTC.

Here the CDR3 reads CSVEDGLGLTEAFF. The CDR3 region has the DNA TGCAGCGTTGAAGATGGGTTGGGCCTGACTGAAGCTTTCTTT. V gene TRBV29-1 combines with J gene TRBJ1-1; D not resolved. The CDR3 runs 14 residues. Germline V gene lookup returns CDR1 SQVTM and CDR2 ANQGSEA. V lost 0 bases and J 5 bases, leaving 13 bases between the germline ends.

The V gene is TRBV19, the J gene TRBJ1-2; no firm D call. Germline loops: CDR1 LNHDA, CDR2 SQIVND (reference sequence). The ends were cut back, 5 bases at V and 3 bases at J, with 13 bases in the middle. This CDR3 spans 14 amino acids. The chain's CDR3 is CASSADTYDYGYTF. CDR3 sequence (DNA): TGTGCCAGTAGTGCTGACACTTACGACTATGGCTACACCTTC.

This chain uses TRBV25-1 with TRBJ1-2; TRBD1 is a possible D gene (5 bases). Between the trimmed V and J ends, which lost 6 bases and 4 bases, there was a span of 12 bases. CDR3 size: 13 residues. The germline V gene has CDR1 MGHDK and CDR2 SYGVNS. The CDR3 loop is CASREVGAYGYTF. CDR3 bases: TGTGCCAGCAGAGAGGTAGGGGCCTATGGCTACACCTTC.

Only one count was recorded for this clone. The chain carries TRBV19 and TRBJ2-1; D is undetermined. Germline-derived CDR1 and CDR2 are LNHDA and SQIVND (reference sequence). The ends were cut back, 1 base at V and 4 bases at J, with 5 bases in the middle. This CDR3 spans 13 amino acids. The CDR3 sequence: CASSIGNYNEQFF. DNA of the CDR3: TGTGCCAGTAGTATAGGGAATTACAATGAGCAGTTCTTC.

Points on this clone: In the same sample, other DNA sequences code for this CDR3. The gene calls are TRBV19 and TRBJ2-1, with 10 bases matching TRBD2. Germline V lookup: CDR1 LNHDA, CDR2 SQIVND (reference sequence). The CDR3 loop spans 15 amino acids. V shed 3 bases and J 3 bases; nucleotides not matched to a gene: 2. CDR3 in amino acids: CASSITSGVYNEQFF. The CDR3 DNA sequence: TGTGCCAGTAGTATTACTAGCGGGGTCTACAATGAGCAGTTCTTC.

This chain connects TRBV11-2 to TRBJ2-7, with 9 nucleotides matching TRBD2. Germline CDR1 is SGHAT and CDR2 is FQNNGV. This CDR3 is 15 amino acids long. Trimming cost V 4 bases and J 7 bases; bases outside gene matches: 11. In DNA, the CDR3 is TGTGCCAGCAGCTCAGGGGCGGGAGGGCTTAGGGAGCAGTACTTC. Residues: CASSSGAGGLREQYF.

J is TRBJ2-7 and V is TRBV27; D could derive from TRBD1 or TRBD2 (5 bases each). The CDR3 covers 16 residues. Germline V CDR1 and CDR2: MNHEY, SMNVEV (reference sequence). V was clipped by 5 bases and J by 7 bases, with 24 bases between them. CDR3 sequence: CASSPSWGRASQEQYF. CDR3 in DNA: TGTGCCAGCAGTCCCTCTTGGGGGAGAGCCTCCCAAGAGCAGTACTTC.

This chain links TRBV28 with TRBJ2-1; D ambiguous. The germline CDR1 and CDR2 sequences are MDHEN and SYDVKM. V lost 1 base and J lost 6, with 13 bases in between. CDR3 length equals 15 residues. As DNA, the CDR3 is TGTGCCAGCAGTTTATTTGCTAGAGGCGGCAATGAGCAGTTCTTC. Its translation: CASSLFARGGNEQFF.

The chain joins TRBV28 to TRBJ1-2; 7 bases fit TRBD1. The V gene's germline CDR1 is MDHEN and CDR2 SYDVKM. CDR3 length: 18 residues. Trimming removed 5 bases from V and 2 bases from J; junction bases left unmatched: 17. CDR3 in DNA: TGTGCCAGCAGTATAATCCCGGGACAGCCCGTCGAAAACTATGGCTACACCTTC. The encoded protein is CASSIIPGQPVENYGYTF.

The rearrangement joins TRBV25-1 to TRBJ2-1, with unresolved D. Germline values: CDR1 MGHDK, CDR2 SYGVNS. The CDR3 covers 12 residues. Trimming pared 3 bases from V and 7 bases from J, leaving 7 bases between. The CDR3 DNA is TGTGCCAGCAGTGAGGGTCTGAATGAGCAGTTCTTC. This codes for CASSEGLNEQFF.

The chain carries TRBV7-9 and TRBJ2-3; the D gene is possibly TRBD2 (6 bases). CDR1 and CDR2 from the germline V gene are SEHNR and FQNEAQ (reference sequence). CDR3 length: 16 amino acids. With 4 bases removed from V and 0 bases from J, the gap between germline ends came to 14 bases. The CDR3 region has the DNA TGTGCCAGCAGCTCCGGGACTTTTACTAGCACAGATACGCAGTATTTT. Encoded protein: CASSSGTFTSTDTQYF.

The chain joins TRBV27 to TRBJ2-7; D is undetermined. With 11 bases removed from V and 11 bases from J, the gap between germline ends came to 25 bases. The CDR3 totals 13 residues. Germline CDR1 MNHEY, CDR2 SMNVEV (reference sequence). CDR3 DNA sequence: TGTGCCGCCAAGGACGGTAACGTTGATCAGGAGTACTTC. It specifies CAAKDGNVDQEYF.